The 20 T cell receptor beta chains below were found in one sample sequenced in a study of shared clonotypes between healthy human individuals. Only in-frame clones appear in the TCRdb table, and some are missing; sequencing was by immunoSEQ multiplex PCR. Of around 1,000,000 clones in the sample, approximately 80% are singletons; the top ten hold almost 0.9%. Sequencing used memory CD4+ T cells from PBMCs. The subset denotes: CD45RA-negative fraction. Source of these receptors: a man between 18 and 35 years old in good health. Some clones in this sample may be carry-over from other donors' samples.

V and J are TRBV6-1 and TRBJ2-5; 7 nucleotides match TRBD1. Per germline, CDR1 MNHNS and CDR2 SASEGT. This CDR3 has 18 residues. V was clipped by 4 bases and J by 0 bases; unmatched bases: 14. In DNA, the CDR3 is TGTGCCAGCAGTGCGACTACCCGGACAGGTAGTTACCAAGAGACCCAGTACTTC. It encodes CASSATTRTGSYQETQYF.

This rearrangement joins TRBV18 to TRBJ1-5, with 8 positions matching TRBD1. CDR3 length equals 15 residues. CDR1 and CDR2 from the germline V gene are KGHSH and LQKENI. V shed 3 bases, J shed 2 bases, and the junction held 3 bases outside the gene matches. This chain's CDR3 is CASSPTGVGNQPQHF. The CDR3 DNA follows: TGTGCCAGCTCACCGACAGGGGTAGGCAATCAGCCCCAGCATTTT.

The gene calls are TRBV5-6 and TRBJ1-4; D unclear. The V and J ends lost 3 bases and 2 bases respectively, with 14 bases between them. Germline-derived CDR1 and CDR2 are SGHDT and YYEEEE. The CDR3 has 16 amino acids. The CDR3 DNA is TGTGCCAGCAGCTCGCGTGGGCGCCTTACTAATGAAAAACTGTTTTTT. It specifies CASSSRGRLTNEKLFF.

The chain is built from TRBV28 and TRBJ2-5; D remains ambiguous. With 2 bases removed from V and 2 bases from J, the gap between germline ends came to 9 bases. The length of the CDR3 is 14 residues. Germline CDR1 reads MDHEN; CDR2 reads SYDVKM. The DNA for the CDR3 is TGTGCCAGCAGTTTACTCTGGGATCAAGAGACCCAGTACTTC. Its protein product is CASSLLWDQETQYF. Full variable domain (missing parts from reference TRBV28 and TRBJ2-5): DVKVTQSSRYLVKRTGEKVFLECVQDMDHENMFWYRQDPGLGLRLIYFSYDVKMKEKGDIPEGYSVSREKKERFSLILESASTNQTSMYLCASSLLWDQETQYFGPGTRLLVL.

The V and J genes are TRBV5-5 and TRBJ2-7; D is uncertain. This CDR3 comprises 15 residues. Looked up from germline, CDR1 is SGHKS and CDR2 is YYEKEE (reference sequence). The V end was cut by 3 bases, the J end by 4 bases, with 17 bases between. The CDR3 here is CASSYARQVTYEQYF. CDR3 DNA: TGTGCCAGCAGCTACGCTCGGCAGGTGACTTACGAGCAGTACTTC.

The CDR3 sequence: CASSLGTGERDNEQFF. CDR3 sequence (DNA): TGTGCCAGCAGTTTAGGAACGGGAGAGAGGGACAATGAGCAGTTCTTC. The chain combines TRBV4-2 with TRBJ2-1; D may be TRBD2 (6 bases). V lost 6 bases, J lost 5 bases, and 20 bases lay in between. Germline V gene lookup returns CDR1 LGHNA and CDR2 YNFKEQ. This CDR3 spans 16 amino acids.

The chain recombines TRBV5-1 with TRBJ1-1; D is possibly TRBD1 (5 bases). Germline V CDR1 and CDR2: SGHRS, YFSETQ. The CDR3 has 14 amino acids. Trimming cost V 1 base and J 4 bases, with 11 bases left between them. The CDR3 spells CASSLLVGGTEAFF. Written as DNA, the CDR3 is TGCGCCAGCAGCTTGCTGGTTGGGGGCACTGAAGCTTTCTTT.

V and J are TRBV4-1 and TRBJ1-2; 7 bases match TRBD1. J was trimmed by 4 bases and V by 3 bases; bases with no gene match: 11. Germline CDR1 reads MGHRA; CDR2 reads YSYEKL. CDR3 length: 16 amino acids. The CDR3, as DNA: TGCGCCAGCAGCCACGCGGTAAGGGGGCAGGGCTATGGCTACACCTTC. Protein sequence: CASSHAVRGQGYGYTF.

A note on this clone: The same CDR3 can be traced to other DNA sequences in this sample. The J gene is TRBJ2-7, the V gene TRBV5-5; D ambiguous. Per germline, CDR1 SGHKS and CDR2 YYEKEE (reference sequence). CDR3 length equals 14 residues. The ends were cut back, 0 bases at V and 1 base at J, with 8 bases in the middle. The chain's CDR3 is CASSLEVGSYEQYF. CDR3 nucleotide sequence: TGTGCCAGCAGCTTGGAAGTGGGTTCCTACGAGCAGTACTTC.

CDR3 coding DNA: TGTGCCAGTAGTATATTCAAGGGAGGGGATACGCAGTATTTT. As protein: CASSIFKGGDTQYF. V and J are TRBV19 and TRBJ2-3, with 7 bases fitting TRBD2. The CDR3 loop spans 14 amino acids. Germline loops: CDR1 LNHDA, CDR2 SQIVND (reference sequence). The J segment lost 6 bases and the V segment lost 2 bases, leaving 5 bases of the junction unmatched.

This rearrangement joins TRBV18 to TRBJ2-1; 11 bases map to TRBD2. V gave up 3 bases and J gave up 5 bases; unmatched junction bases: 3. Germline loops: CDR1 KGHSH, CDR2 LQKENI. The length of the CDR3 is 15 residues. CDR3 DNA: TGTGCCAGCTCACCTTCGGGACTAGCGGACAATGAGCAGTTCTTC. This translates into CASSPSGLADNEQFF. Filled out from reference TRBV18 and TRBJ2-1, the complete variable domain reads NAGVMQNPRHLVRRRGQEARLRCSPMKGHSHVYWYRQLPEEGLKFMVYLQKENIIDESGMPKERFSAEFPKEGPSILRIQQVVRGDSAAYFCASSPSGLADNEQFFGPGTRLTVL.

The CDR3 DNA follows: TGTGCCTGCGCCGCAGGGGTCTATGGCTACACCTTC. Protein product: CACAAGVYGYTF. The rearrangement links TRBV30 to TRBJ1-2; D perhaps matches TRBD1 (6 bases). The CDR3 extends over 12 amino acids. Germline loops: CDR1 GTSNPN, CDR2 SVGIG (reference sequence). V lost 6 bases and J 4 bases, leaving 12 bases between the germline ends.

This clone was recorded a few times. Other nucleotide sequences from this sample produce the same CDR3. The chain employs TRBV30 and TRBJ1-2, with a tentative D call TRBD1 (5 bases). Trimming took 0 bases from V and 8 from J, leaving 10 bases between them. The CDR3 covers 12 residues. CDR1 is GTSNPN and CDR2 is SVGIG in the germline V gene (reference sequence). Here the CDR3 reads CAWSVPGGGYTF. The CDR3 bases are TGTGCCTGGAGTGTACCGGGGGGAGGCTACACCTTC.

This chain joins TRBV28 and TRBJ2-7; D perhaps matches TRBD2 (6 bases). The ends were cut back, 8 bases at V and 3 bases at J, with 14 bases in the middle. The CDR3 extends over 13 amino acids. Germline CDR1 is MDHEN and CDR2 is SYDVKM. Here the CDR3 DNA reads TGTGCCAGCGGCGGGACGGCCTACTACGAGCAGTACTTC. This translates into CASGGTAYYEQYF.

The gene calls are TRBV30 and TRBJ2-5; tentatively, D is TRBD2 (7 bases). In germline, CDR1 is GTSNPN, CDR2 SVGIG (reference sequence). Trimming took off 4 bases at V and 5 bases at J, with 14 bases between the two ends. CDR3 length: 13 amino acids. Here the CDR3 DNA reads TGTGCCTGGACCAAGGGAGGGGGGGAGACCCAGTACTTC. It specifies CAWTKGGGETQYF. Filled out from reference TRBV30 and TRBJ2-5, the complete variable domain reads SQTIHQWPATLVQPVGSPLSLECTVEGTSNPNLYWYRQAAGRGLQLLFYSVGIGQISSEVPQNLSASRPQDRQFILSSKKLLLSDSGFYLCAWTKGGGETQYFGPGTRLLVL.

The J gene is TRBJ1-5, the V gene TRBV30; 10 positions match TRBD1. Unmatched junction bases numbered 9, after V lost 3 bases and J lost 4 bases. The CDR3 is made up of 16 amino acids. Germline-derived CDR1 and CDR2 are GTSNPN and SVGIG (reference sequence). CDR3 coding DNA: TGTGCCTGGAGAACCACCGGACAGGGGGGGAATCAGCCCCAGCATTTT. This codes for CAWRTTGQGGNQPQHF.

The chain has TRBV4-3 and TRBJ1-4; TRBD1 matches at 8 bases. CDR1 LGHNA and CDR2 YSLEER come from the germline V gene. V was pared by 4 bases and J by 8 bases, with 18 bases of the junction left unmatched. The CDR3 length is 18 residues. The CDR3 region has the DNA TGCGCCAGCAGCCTCCTGTGGGCAAAACAGGGGGAAAGGGAAAAACTGTTTTTT. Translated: CASSLLWAKQGEREKLFF.

CDR3 sequence: CATSPRNNYGYTF. In nucleotides, the CDR3 is TGTGCCACCAGCCCCCGGAATAACTATGGCTACACCTTC. V is TRBV15 and J is TRBJ1-2; D not certain. The germline V gene encodes CDR1 LNHNV and CDR2 YYDKDF (reference sequence). This CDR3 has 13 amino acids. V dropped 5 bases and J dropped 1 base, with 8 bases sitting between them.

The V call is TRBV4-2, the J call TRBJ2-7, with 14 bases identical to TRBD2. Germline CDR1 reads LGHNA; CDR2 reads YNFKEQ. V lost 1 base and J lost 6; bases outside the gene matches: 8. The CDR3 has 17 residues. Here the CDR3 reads CASSQGSLGLAGAEQYF. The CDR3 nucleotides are TGTGCCAGCAGCCAAGGAAGTTTGGGACTAGCGGGAGCCGAGCAGTACTTC.

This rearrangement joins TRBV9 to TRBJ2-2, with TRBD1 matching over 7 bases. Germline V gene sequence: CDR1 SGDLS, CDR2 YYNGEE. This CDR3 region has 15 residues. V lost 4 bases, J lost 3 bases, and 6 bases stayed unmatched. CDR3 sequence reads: CASSQPTGHTGELFF. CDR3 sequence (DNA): TGTGCCAGCAGCCAACCGACAGGGCACACCGGGGAGCTGTTTTTT. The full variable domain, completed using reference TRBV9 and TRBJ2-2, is DSGVTQTPKHLITATGQRVTLRCSPRSGDLSVYWYQQSLDQGLQFLIQYYNGEERAKGNILERFSAQQFPDLHSELNLSSLELGDSALYFCASSQPTGHTGELFFGEGSRLTVL.